This TCR beta chain was sequenced in a study of radiotherapy plus CTLA-4 blockade in lung cancer. Whole-study context: Of all patients, about 17% responded objectively and approximately 29% showed disease control. Study-wide findings and caveats: With interferon-beta, early dynamics of blood T cell clones were reported to best predict response. After treatment with radiotherapy plus ipilimumab, TCR clones that came from the tumor expanded in blood.

Receiving focal radiation plus CTLA-4 blockade with ipilimumab were patients who had chemo-refractory metastatic non-small-cell lung cancer. For this clone: Its cognate antigen is unknown.

TCRdb's table, derived via immunoSEQ multiplex PCR, lists solely in-frame clones and lacks some. The profile shows 80,000 or so clones, approximately 80% of them singletons. Between the trimmed V and J ends, which lost 8 bases and 8 bases, there was a span of 15 bases. Germline CDR1 reads KGHSH; CDR2 reads LQKENI. The CDR3 extends over 13 amino acids. The clonotype originates from a human donor with non-small cell lung cancer who had stable disease on radiotherapy plus ipilimumab. This specimen was peripheral blood, taken from a patient treated with radiotherapy plus ipilimumab. The chain has TRBV18 and TRBJ1-4; weak D call: TRBD1 (5 bases). The CDR3 DNA reads as TGTGCCAGCCTGCACAGGATGGAAGAAAAACTGTTTTTT. This sequence encodes CASLHRMEEKLFF. Complete variable domain (other parts from reference TRBV18 and TRBJ1-4): NAGVMQNPRHLVRRRGQEARLRCSPMKGHSHVYWYRQLPEEGLKFMVYLQKENIIDESGMPKERFSAEFPKEGPSILRIQQVVRGDSAAYFCASLHRMEEKLFFGSGTQLSVL.